What follows are 17 T cell receptor beta chains derived from one specimen sequenced in a study of Tregs in tolerant kidney transplant recipients. Related graft donors supplied nonmyeloablative bone marrow transplants, and mixed chimerism was transient. The method was immunoSEQ multiplex PCR; TCRdb's version includes in-frame clones alone and lacks a portion of them. The repertoire holds 100,000 or so clones, with under 95% as singletons. Material: CD4+ T cells from blood (PBMCs), obtained 12 months after the transplant. The receptor source for this set is a human patient who received a combined kidney and bone marrow transplant. Certain T cells may be donor cells from the graft.

This chain uses TRBV7-8 with TRBJ1-5; D is unresolved. The CDR3 is 13 residues long. The V and J ends lost 0 bases and 5 bases respectively, with 5 bases between them. Germline values: CDR1 SGHVS, CDR2 FQNEAQ. CDR3 sequence: CASSLAEDQPQHF. The CDR3 DNA reads TGTGCCAGCAGCTTAGCGGAGGATCAGCCCCAGCATTTT.

This sequence joins TRBV18 and TRBJ2-7; D unresolved. Germline CDR1 is KGHSH and CDR2 is LQKENI. This CDR3 region has 14 residues. The V end was cut by 0 bases, the J end by 0 bases, with 6 bases between. CDR3 sequence (DNA): TGTGCCAGCTCACCACCCATCAGCTCCTACGAGCAGTACTTC. It specifies CASSPPISSYEQYF. Full variable domain (missing parts from reference TRBV18 and TRBJ2-7): NAGVMQNPRHLVRRRGQEARLRCSPMKGHSHVYWYRQLPEEGLKFMVYLQKENIIDESGMPKERFSAEFPKEGPSILRIQQVVRGDSAAYFCASSPPISSYEQYFGPGTRLTVT.

CDR3 sequence (DNA): TGCGCCAGCTCGAGCCCCGGAGGAGATACGCAGTATTTT. It is translated as CASSSPGGDTQYF. V gene TRBV5-1 combines with J gene TRBJ2-3; tentative D call: TRBD2 (5 bases). This CDR3 spans 13 amino acids. V lost 7 bases, J lost 5 bases, and 14 bases lay in between. From germline, CDR1 is SGHRS and CDR2 YFSETQ.

This rearrangement joins TRBV10-3 to TRBJ2-1, with 9 nucleotides matching TRBD1. This CDR3 region has 18 residues. Germline V gene data show CDR1 as ENHRY and CDR2 as SYGVKD. Unmatched junction bases numbered 12, after V lost 3 bases and J lost 3 bases. CDR3 sequence (DNA): TGTGCCATCAGTGATCCCACCCGCGGGACAGGGAACTACAATGAGCAGTTCTTC. Translated, it gives CAISDPTRGTGNYNEQFF.

The chain links TRBV5-4 to TRBJ1-2; 8 nucleotides line up with TRBD1. This CDR3 has 13 amino acids. The ends lost 0 bases at V and 6 bases at J; junction bases unmatched: 1. The germline gives CDR1 SGHNT, CDR2 YYREEE (reference sequence). The CDR3 DNA is TGTGCCAGCAGCTTGGAACAGGGGGATGGCTACACCTTC. Translation gives CASSLEQGDGYTF.

This chain links TRBV19 with TRBJ1-2; D unclear. Germline CDR1 and CDR2: LNHDA and SQIVND (reference sequence). This CDR3 comprises 15 residues. V shed 7 bases and J shed 1 base, with 16 bases lying between them. The CDR3, as DNA: TGTGCCAGTAAGGTACTACCCCACGGTAACTATGGCTACACCTTC. This translates into CASKVLPHGNYGYTF.

The chain carries TRBV11-3 and TRBJ2-1, with TRBD1 matching 9 bases. CDR1 and CDR2 (germline): SGHNT, YENEEA. This CDR3 region has 17 residues. Trimming at V came to 0 bases and at J to 5 bases, leaving 8 bases not matched to a gene. CDR3 DNA sequence: TGTGCCAGCAGCTTAGATAGGGACAGGGCTGGAAACAATGAGCAGTTCTTC. It is translated as CASSLDRDRAGNNEQFF.

This chain's CDR3 is CASSLVPSGQETQYF. CDR3 nucleotide sequence: TGTGCCAGCAGCTTGGTGCCTAGCGGACAAGAGACCCAGTACTTC. The chain employs TRBV5-6 and TRBJ2-5, with 7 bases identical to TRBD2. The length of the CDR3 is 15 residues. Germline V gene lookup returns CDR1 SGHDT and CDR2 YYEEEE. The ends lost 0 bases at V and 2 bases at J; junction bases unmatched: 4.

The chain recombines TRBV15 with TRBJ2-7; the match to TRBD1 covers 8 bases. CDR1 and CDR2 from the germline V gene are LNHNV and YYDKDF (reference sequence). This CDR3 region has 14 residues. V shed 5 bases and J 0 bases; nucleotides not matched to a gene: 3. The DNA for the CDR3 is TGTGCCACCAGCGGGGACAGGTTCTCCTACGAGCAGTACTTC. Translation: CATSGDRFSYEQYF.

This chain uses TRBV21-1 with TRBJ2-1; the table's D gene call, TRBD1, was not cross checked with the DNA. TRBV21-1 counts as a pseudogene. The CDR3 is 22 residues long. CDR3 in DNA: TGTGCCAGCAGCTCCTCAAAAGGACGGCAGGGTCTGGAAGCGAGCTCCTACAATGAGCAGTTCTTC. Translated: CASSSSKGRQGLEASSYNEQFF.

This chain links TRBV7-9 with TRBJ1-2; 7 bases are shared with TRBD1. The CDR3 is 14 amino acids. The V gene's germline CDR1 is SEHNR and CDR2 FQNEAQ (reference sequence). V lost 5 bases, J lost 2 bases, and 5 bases stayed unmatched. The CDR3 region is CASSPTTGNYGYTF. CDR3 bases: TGTGCCAGCAGCCCTACGACAGGGAACTATGGCTACACCTTC.

The chain couples TRBV6-5 to TRBJ2-7; 11 bases align to TRBD2. Germline V gives CDR1 MNHEY, CDR2 SVGAGI. V was pared by 8 bases and J by 6 bases, with 12 bases of the junction left unmatched. The CDR3 extends over 15 amino acids. In nucleotides, the CDR3 is TGTGCCAGCGCCGCAGGGCTAGCGGGAGGACGCGAGCAGTACTTC. Its protein product is CASAAGLAGGREQYF.

CDR3 region: CASSGAPLYEQYF. The CDR3, as DNA: TGTGCCAGCAGCGGGGCTCCACTCTACGAGCAGTACTTC. The V gene is TRBV9, the J gene TRBJ2-7; D is ambiguous. This CDR3 comprises 13 residues. The germline V and J ends were trimmed by 3 bases and 3 bases, with 10 bases remaining between them. The germline V gene has CDR1 SGDLS and CDR2 YYNGEE.

The V call is TRBV7-9, the J call TRBJ2-3, with TRBD2 identical over 7 bases. The CDR3 consists of 16 residues. CDR1 is SEHNR and CDR2 is FQNEAQ in the germline V gene (reference sequence). Losses at the gene ends were 5 bases for V and 4 bases for J; bases not matched to a gene: 12. CDR3 DNA: TGTGCCAGCAGCCAAGGACTAGGGCGTGCGGCAGATACGCAGTATTTT. Translation gives CASSQGLGRAADTQYF.

This chain joins TRBV19 and TRBJ2-6; D remains unclear. The V and J ends lost 0 bases and 0 bases respectively, with 6 bases between them. Germline V gene data show CDR1 as LNHDA and CDR2 as SQIVND (reference sequence). The CDR3 totals 16 residues. CDR3 nucleotides: TGTGCCAGTAGTATAGAAGCAGGCTCTGGGGCCAACGTCCTGACTTTC. As protein: CASSIEAGSGANVLTF. The full variable domain, completed using reference TRBV19 and TRBJ2-6, is DGGITQSPKYLFRKEGQNVTLSCEQNLNHDAMYWYRQDPGQGLRLIYYSQIVNDFQKGDIAEGYSVSREKKESFPLTVTSAQKNPTAFYLCASSIEAGSGANVLTFGAGSRLTVL.

J is TRBJ1-2 and V is TRBV19; no clear D gene. V was shortened by 11 bases and J by 6 bases, with 22 bases between the two germline ends. The germline gives CDR1 LNHDA, CDR2 SQIVND (reference sequence). The CDR3 totals 14 residues. CDR3 bases: TGTGCCGCTTCAAACCCAGGAGGAGAACATGGCTACACCTTC. The encoded protein is CAASNPGGEHGYTF.

The V and J genes are TRBV15 and TRBJ1-1; 7 nucleotides match TRBD1. V lost 4 bases to trimming and J lost 4 bases; unmatched junction nucleotides: 6. Germline V gene sequence: CDR1 LNHNV, CDR2 YYDKDF (reference sequence). CDR3 length equals 14 residues. This CDR3 reads CATSKKQGFTEAFF. DNA for the CDR3: TGTGCCACCAGCAAAAAACAGGGGTTCACTGAAGCTTTCTTT.